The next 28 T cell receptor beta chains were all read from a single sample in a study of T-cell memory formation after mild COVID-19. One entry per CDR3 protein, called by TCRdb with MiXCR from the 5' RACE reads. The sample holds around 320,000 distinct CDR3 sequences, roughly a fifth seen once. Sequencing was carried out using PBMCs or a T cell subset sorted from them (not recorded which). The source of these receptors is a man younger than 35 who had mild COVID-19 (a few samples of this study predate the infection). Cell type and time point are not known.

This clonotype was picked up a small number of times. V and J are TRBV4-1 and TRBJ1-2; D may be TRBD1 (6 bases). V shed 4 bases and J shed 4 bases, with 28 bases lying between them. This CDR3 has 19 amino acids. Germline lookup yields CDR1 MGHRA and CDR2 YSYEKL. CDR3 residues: CASSLRGPQQGTGFYGYTF. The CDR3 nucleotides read TGCGCCAGCAGCCTCCGCGGACCCCAACAGGGTACGGGTTTCTATGGCTACACCTTC.

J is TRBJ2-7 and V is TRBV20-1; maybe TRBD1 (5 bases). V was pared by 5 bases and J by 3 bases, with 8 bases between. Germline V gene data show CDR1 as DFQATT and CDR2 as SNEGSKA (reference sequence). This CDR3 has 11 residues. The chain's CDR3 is CSALDIYEQYF. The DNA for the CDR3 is TGCAGTGCTCTGGACATCTACGAGCAGTACTTC.

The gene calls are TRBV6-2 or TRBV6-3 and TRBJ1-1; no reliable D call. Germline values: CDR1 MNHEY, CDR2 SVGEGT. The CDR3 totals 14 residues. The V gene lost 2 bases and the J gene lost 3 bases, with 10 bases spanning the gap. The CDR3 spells CASSYDTSYTEAFF. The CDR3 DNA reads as TGTGCCAGCAGTTACGACACCAGTTACACTGAAGCTTTCTTT.

This CDR3 reads CASSLSGGQQFF. The CDR3 DNA follows: TGTGCCAGCAGCTTATCGGGGGGCCAGCAGTTCTTC. The gene calls are TRBV7-2 and TRBJ2-1; perhaps TRBD2 as D (7 bases). V was trimmed by 2 bases and J by 11 bases, leaving 10 bases between them. This CDR3 comprises 12 residues. The germline V gene encodes CDR1 SGHTA and CDR2 FQGNSA.

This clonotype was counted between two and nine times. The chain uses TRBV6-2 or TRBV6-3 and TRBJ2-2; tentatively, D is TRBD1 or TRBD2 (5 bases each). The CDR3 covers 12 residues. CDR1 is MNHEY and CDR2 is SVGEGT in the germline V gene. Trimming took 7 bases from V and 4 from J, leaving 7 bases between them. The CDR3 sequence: CASTGATGELFF. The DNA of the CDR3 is TGTGCCAGCACCGGGGCCACCGGGGAGCTGTTTTTT.

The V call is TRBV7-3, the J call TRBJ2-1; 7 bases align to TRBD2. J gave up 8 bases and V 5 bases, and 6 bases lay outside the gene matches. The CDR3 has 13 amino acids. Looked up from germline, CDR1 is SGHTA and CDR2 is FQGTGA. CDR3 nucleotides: TGTGCCAGCAGCCCATCCGCGGGAGATGAGCAGTTCTTC. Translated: CASSPSAGDEQFF.

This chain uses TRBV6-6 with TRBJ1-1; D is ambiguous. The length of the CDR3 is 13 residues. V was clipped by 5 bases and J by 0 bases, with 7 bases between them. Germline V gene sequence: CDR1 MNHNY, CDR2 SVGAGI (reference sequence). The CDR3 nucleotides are TGTGCCAGCAGTAAGTCCATGAACACTGAAGCTTTCTTT. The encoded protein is CASSKSMNTEAFF.

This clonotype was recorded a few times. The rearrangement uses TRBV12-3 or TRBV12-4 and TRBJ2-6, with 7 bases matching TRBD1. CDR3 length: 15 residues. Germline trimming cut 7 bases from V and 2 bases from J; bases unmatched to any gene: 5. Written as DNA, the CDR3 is TGTGCCAGCACCCTAGACAGGGCTGGGGCCAACGTCCTGACTTTC. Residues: CASTLDRAGANVLTF.

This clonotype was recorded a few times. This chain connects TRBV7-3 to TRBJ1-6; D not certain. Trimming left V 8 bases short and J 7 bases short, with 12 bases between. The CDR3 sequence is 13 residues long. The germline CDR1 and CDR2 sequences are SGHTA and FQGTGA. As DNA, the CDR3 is TGTGCCAGCGCCTATCGAGGGAATTCACCCCTCCACTTT. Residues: CASAYRGNSPLHF.

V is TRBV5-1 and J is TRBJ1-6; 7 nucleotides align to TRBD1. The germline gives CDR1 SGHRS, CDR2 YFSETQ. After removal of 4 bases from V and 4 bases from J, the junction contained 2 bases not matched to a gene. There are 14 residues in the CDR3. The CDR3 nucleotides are TGCGCCAGCAGCCAGGGACAGTATAATTCACCCCTCCACTTT. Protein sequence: CASSQGQYNSPLHF.

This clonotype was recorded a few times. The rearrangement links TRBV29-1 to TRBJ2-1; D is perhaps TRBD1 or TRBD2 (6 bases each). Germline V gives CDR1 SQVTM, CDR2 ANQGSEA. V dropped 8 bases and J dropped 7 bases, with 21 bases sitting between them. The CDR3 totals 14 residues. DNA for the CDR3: TGCAGCCTAAAAAGCCGAGGGGGGATTAATGAGCAGTTCTTC. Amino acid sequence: CSLKSRGGINEQFF.

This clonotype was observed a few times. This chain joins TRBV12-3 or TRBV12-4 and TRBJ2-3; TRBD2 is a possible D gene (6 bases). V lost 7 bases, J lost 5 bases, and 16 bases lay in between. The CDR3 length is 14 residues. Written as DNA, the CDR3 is TGTGCCAGCACCCGGAGGGCGGGGAGAGATACGCAGTATTTT. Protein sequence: CASTRRAGRDTQYF.

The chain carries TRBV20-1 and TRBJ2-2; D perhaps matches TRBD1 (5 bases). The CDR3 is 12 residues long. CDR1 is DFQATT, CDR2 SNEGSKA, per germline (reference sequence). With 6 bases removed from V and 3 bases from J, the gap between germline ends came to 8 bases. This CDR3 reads CSADRDTGELFF. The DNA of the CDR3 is TGCAGTGCAGACAGAGACACCGGGGAGCTGTTTTTT.

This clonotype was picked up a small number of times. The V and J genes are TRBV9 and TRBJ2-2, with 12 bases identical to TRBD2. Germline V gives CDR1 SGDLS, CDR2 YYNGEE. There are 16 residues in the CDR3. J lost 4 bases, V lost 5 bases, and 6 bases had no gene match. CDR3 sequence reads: CASRPQLAGGTGELFF. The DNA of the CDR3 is TGTGCCAGCAGACCCCAACTAGCGGGGGGCACCGGGGAGCTGTTTTTT.

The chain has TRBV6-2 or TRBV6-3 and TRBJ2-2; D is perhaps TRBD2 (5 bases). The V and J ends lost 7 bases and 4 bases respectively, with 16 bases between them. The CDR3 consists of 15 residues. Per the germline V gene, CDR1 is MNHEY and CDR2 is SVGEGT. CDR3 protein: CASKRTPAGTGELFF. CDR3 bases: TGTGCCAGCAAGCGGACCCCGGCGGGCACCGGGGAGCTGTTTTTT.

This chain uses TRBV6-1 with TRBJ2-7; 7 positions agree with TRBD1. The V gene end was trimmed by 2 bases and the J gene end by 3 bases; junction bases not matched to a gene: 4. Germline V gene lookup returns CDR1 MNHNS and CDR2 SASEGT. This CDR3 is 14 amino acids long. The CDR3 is CASSEYGDSYEQYV. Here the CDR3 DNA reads TGTGCCAGCAGTGAATATGGGGACAGCTACGAGCAGTACGTC.

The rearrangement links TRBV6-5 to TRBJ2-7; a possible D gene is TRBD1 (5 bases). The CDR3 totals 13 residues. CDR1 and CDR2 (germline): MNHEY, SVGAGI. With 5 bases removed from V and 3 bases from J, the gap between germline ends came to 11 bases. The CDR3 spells CASSDQGYYEQYF. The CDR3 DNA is TGTGCCAGCAGTGATCAGGGTTACTACGAGCAGTACTTC.

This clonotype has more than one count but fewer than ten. The CDR3: CSADEPGLDADTQYF. CDR3 DNA: TGCAGTGCCGACGAACCGGGACTAGACGCAGATACGCAGTATTTT. This chain uses TRBV20-1 with TRBJ2-3; 8 bases are shared with TRBD2. CDR1 is DFQATT and CDR2 is SNEGSKA in the germline V gene (reference sequence). The CDR3 totals 15 residues. V shed 6 bases and J 4 bases; nucleotides not matched to a gene: 12.

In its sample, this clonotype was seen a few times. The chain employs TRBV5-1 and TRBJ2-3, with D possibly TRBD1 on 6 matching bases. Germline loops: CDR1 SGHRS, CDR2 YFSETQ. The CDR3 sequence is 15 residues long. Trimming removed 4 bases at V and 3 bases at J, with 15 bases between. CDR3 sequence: CASSPNRDLTDTQYF. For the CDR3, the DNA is TGCGCCAGCAGCCCAAACAGGGATCTTACAGATACGCAGTATTTT.

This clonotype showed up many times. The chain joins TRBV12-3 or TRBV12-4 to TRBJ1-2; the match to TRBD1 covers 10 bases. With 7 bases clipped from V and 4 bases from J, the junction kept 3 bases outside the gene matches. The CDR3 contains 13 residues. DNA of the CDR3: TGTGCCAGCACCCGGACAGGGGGCTATGGCTACACCTTC. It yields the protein CASTRTGGYGYTF.

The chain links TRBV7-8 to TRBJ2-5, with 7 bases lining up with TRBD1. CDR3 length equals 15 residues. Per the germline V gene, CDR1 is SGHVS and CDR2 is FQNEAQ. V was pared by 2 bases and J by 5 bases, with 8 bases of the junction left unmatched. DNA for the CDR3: TGTGCCAGCAGCTTATCCCCAGGGGGTCTGGAGACCCAGTACTTC. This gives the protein CASSLSPGGLETQYF. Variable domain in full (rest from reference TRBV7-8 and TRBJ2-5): GAGVSQSPRYKVAKRGQDVALRCDPISGHVSLFWYQQALGQGPEFLTYFQNEAQLDKSGLPSDRFFAERPEGSVSTLKIQRTQQEDSAVYLCASSLSPGGLETQYFGPGTRLLVL.

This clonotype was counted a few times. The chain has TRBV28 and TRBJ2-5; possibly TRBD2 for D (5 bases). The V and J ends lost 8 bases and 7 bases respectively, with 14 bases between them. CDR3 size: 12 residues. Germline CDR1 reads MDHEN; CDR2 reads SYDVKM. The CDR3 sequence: CASVLPSGTQYF. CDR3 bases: TGTGCCAGCGTATTGCCCAGCGGGACCCAGTACTTC.

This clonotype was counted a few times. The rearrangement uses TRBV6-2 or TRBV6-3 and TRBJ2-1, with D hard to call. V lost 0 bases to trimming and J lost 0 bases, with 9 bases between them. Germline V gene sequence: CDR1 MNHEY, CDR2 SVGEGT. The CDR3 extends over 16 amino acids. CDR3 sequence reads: CASSYSKLISYNEQFF. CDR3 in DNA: TGTGCCAGCAGTTACTCGAAGCTGATCTCCTACAATGAGCAGTTCTTC.

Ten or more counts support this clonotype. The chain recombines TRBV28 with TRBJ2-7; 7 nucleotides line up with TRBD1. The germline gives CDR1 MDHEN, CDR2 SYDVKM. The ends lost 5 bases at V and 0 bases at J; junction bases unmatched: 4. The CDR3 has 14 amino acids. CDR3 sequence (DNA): TGTGCCAGCAGTGAGACAGGGAGCTCCTACGAGCAGTACGTC. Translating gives CASSETGSSYEQYV.

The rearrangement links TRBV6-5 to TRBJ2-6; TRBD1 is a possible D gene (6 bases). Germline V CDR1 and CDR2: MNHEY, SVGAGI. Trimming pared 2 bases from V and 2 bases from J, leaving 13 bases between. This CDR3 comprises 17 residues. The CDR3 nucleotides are TGTGCCAGCAGTTACAATACAGGGTTCGCTGGGGCCAACGTCCTGACTTTC. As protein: CASSYNTGFAGANVLTF.

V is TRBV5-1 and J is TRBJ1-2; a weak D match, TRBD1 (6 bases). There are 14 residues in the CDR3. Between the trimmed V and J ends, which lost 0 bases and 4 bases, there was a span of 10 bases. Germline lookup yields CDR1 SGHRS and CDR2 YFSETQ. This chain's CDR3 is CASSLVQGIYGYTF. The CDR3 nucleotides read TGCGCCAGCAGCTTGGTACAGGGCATCTATGGCTACACCTTC.

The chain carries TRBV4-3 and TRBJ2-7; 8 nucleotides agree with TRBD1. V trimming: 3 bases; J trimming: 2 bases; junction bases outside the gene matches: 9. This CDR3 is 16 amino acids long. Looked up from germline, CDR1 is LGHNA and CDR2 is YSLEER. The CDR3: CASSQLQGESPYEQYF. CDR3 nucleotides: TGCGCCAGCAGCCAGCTACAGGGGGAATCCCCCTACGAGCAGTACTTC.

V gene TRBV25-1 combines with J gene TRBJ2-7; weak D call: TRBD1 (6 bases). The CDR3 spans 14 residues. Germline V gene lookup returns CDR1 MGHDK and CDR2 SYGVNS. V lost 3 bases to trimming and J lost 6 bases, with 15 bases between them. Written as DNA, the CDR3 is TGTGCCAGCAGTGACCCGAACAGGGTCGGCGAGCAGTACTTC. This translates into CASSDPNRVGEQYF.